This T cell receptor (beta chain) came from a study of vaccination effects on CD4 cells after COVID-19. General study results and limits: In the late period after vaccination, infection- and vaccine-induced clones contracted markedly.

A remark on this clone: Its specificity is unknown.

Sequencing was preceded by expansion of antigen-specific CD4+ T cells with viral peptide pools in the ViraFEST assay. Following an approximately ten-day culture, CD4+ T cells were purified. At days 3 and 7, half of the medium was exchanged for IL-2 medium. Profiled with immunoSEQ multiplex PCR; TCRdb holds only in-frame clones, not every one. Of about 79,000 clones listed, about 70% are singletons. The CDR3 has 20 amino acids. Germline V gives CDR1 SGDLS, CDR2 YYNGEE. V lost 0 bases, J lost 1 base, and 12 bases stayed unmatched. This rearrangement joins TRBV9 to TRBJ2-5; 13 bases fit TRBD2. Sequences were derived from CD4+ T cells from PBMCs cultured with HCoV-229E spike peptides, sampled before COVID-19 vaccination. The TCR sequence derives from a human donor who received a COVID-19 vaccine. Here the CDR3 DNA reads TGTGCCAGCAGCGTAGATACTAGCGGGGGGGCCAGGGTGGGCCAAGAGACCCAGTACTTC. This gives the protein CASSVDTSGGARVGQETQYF.